This TCR beta chain was identified during a study of T cell responses to AZD1222 COVID-19 vaccine. Study at large: It was second doses at about 4 or about 12 weeks that were pooled. Points from the study as a whole: Targeting of unmutated variant regions was reportedly seen in nearly half of spike-specific TCRs. Spike-specific TCR breadth and depth both grew after two AZD1222 doses.

A remark on this clone: Its antigen is currently unknown.

The germline V gene has CDR1 SGHAT and CDR2 FQNNGV. V was cut by 5 bases and J by 5 bases, with 16 bases left in between. This CDR3 is built from 15 residues. Data came from immunoSEQ multiplex PCR; TCRdb stores just in-frame clones and leaves some out. The table has more than 250,000 clones, 85% to 95% seen once. The specimen comprised peripheral blood, sampled on day 0 of AZD1222 vaccination. The receptor's source is an adult in good health. This chain uses TRBV11-2 with TRBJ2-1, with a tentative D call TRBD1 (6 bases). The CDR3 nucleotides are TGTGCCAGCAGCCCGGACAGATCCGGCAACAATGAGCAGTTCTTC. Its protein product is CASSPDRSGNNEQFF.